Below are 30 T cell receptor beta chains sequenced from a single sample in a study of blood T cells in healthy people across ages. For the second PCR, which ran for about 7 to 12 cycles, a sample-barcoded 5' primer and a J-beta primer mix were used. MiXCR was run by TCRdb on the 5' RACE reads, yielding one entry per CDR3 protein. Here the sample spans 710,000 or so distinct CDR3 sequences, 22% being singletons. Source material: blood. These receptors all come from a man aged 65 to 79 in good health.

The chain has TRBV10-2 and TRBJ1-1, with TRBD1 as a possible D gene (5 bases). Between the trimmed V and J ends, which lost 5 bases and 0 bases, there was a span of 13 bases. Germline V lookup: CDR1 WSHSY, CDR2 SAAADI. The CDR3 is made up of 15 amino acids. CDR3 sequence: CASSLSGRMNTEAFF. Written as DNA, the CDR3 is TGCGCCAGCAGTCTCTCGGGACGGATGAACACTGAAGCTTTCTTT.

V is TRBV2 and J is TRBJ1-4; no definite D call. The germline V gene encodes CDR1 SNHLY and CDR2 FYNNEI. Trimming shortened V by 0 bases and J by 4 bases, and 9 bases separated the two germline ends. This CDR3 has 15 residues. The CDR3 spells CASSEAARYNEKLFF. CDR3 bases: TGTGCCAGCAGTGAAGCGGCACGGTATAATGAAAAACTGTTTTTT.

V and J are TRBV5-1 and TRBJ2-3; 9 bases align to TRBD2. V dropped 3 bases and J dropped 5; count of bases not matched to a gene: 10. Germline CDR1 SGHRS, CDR2 YFSETQ. This CDR3 has 16 residues. The CDR3 DNA follows: TGCGCCAGCAGCTCCAGGGGGGGACTAGCCATAGATACGCAGTATTTT. It codes for CASSSRGGLAIDTQYF.

This clonotype was counted a few times. J is TRBJ2-3 and V is TRBV25-1; TRBD1 agrees at 7 bases. This CDR3 comprises 15 residues. Germline CDR1 MGHDK, CDR2 SYGVNS. J lost 6 bases, V lost 1 base, and 7 bases had no gene match. Written as DNA, the CDR3 is TGTGCCAGCAGTGAATTAGGGGGCCGACTGGATACGCAGTATTTT. It is translated as CASSELGGRLDTQYF.

This clonotype has just a few counts. This CDR3 reads CASRAGTGTEQYF. The CDR3 nucleotides are TGTGCCAGCAGGGCCGGGACAGGGACCGAGCAGTACTTC. The chain carries TRBV7-9 and TRBJ2-7; 9 nucleotides line up with TRBD1. Trimming cost V 6 bases and J 6 bases; bases outside gene matches: 6. CDR3 length equals 13 residues. The germline V gene encodes CDR1 SEHNR and CDR2 FQNEAQ (reference sequence).

The chain links TRBV20-1 to TRBJ2-3, with TRBD2 matching 13 bases. Trimming cost V 6 bases and J 3 bases; bases outside gene matches: 12. In germline, CDR1 is DFQATT, CDR2 SNEGSKA (reference sequence). The length of the CDR3 is 17 residues. For the CDR3, the DNA is TGCAGTGCCCTCCAAGGACTAGCGGGAGTCTTAACAGATACGCAGTATTTT. Amino acids: CSALQGLAGVLTDTQYF.

This clonotype was detected a few times. The CDR3 DNA follows: TGTGCCAGCAGCTTAGTAGGGGCAGGCTTCACAGATACGCAGTATTTT. Protein product: CASSLVGAGFTDTQYF. The chain links TRBV7-2 to TRBJ2-3; D may be TRBD1 (5 bases). CDR1 is SGHTA and CDR2 is FQGNSA in the germline V gene. The CDR3 is 16 amino acids. V lost 1 base and J 2 bases, leaving 13 bases between the germline ends. The whole variable domain, filled in from reference TRBV7-2 and TRBJ2-3, reads GAGVSQSPSNKVTEKGKDVELRCDPISGHTALYWYRQSLGQGLEFLIYFQGNSAPDKSGLPSDRFSAERTGGSVSTLTIQRTQQEDSAVYLCASSLVGAGFTDTQYFGPGTRLTVL.

This clonotype showed up just a few times. The chain couples TRBV28 to TRBJ2-2; D call uncertain. V dropped 11 bases and J dropped 0 bases, with 13 bases sitting between them. Germline CDR1 reads MDHEN; CDR2 reads SYDVKM. The CDR3 extends over 14 amino acids. The CDR3 DNA sequence: TGTGCCCTGGGAAGGGCCGCGAACACCGGGGAGCTGTTTTTT. Encoded protein: CALGRAANTGELFF. Full variable domain (rest looked up from reference TRBV28 and TRBJ2-2): DVKVTQSSRYLVKRTGEKVFLECVQDMDHENMFWYRQDPGLGLRLIYFSYDVKMKEKGDIPEGYSVSREKKERFSLILESASTNQTSMYLCALGRAANTGELFFGEGSRLTVL.

This clonotype showed up just a few times. This chain uses TRBV19 with TRBJ1-2, with a possible D match to TRBD1 (5 bases). This CDR3 region has 13 residues. Germline CDR1 LNHDA, CDR2 SQIVND (reference sequence). V shed 2 bases and J shed 8 bases, with 12 bases lying between them. CDR3 DNA sequence: TGTGCCAGTAGTATAATGGGGGGGAACGGCTACACCTTC. Encoded protein: CASSIMGGNGYTF.

This clonotype appeared a few times. The chain couples TRBV28 to TRBJ1-1, with D perhaps TRBD1 (6 bases). V was clipped by 6 bases and J by 1 base, with 18 bases between them. CDR1 is MDHEN, CDR2 SYDVKM, per germline. This CDR3 has 16 residues. The CDR3 sequence is CASSLPRGAGNTEAFF. CDR3 nucleotides: TGTGCCAGCAGCCTCCCCCGGGGGGCAGGGAACACTGAAGCTTTCTTT.

J is TRBJ1-2 and V is TRBV29-1; D is ambiguous. The CDR3 contains 12 residues. The germline V gene has CDR1 SQVTM and CDR2 ANQGSEA. Trimming removed 8 bases at V and 2 bases at J, with 12 bases between. The CDR3 is CSSQRVNYGYTF. CDR3 DNA sequence: TGCAGCTCCCAGAGGGTGAACTATGGCTACACCTTC.

The rearrangement links TRBV2 to TRBJ1-1; perhaps TRBD1 as D (5 bases). Trimming took 2 bases from V and 1 from J, leaving 11 bases between them. Germline-derived CDR1 and CDR2 are SNHLY and FYNNEI. This CDR3 region has 15 residues. The DNA for the CDR3 is TGTGCCAGCAGTGAATACGGGGCAAGGAACACTGAAGCTTTCTTT. Translated, it gives CASSEYGARNTEAFF.

The rearrangement joins TRBV7-8 to TRBJ1-1; D is undetermined. The CDR3 totals 13 residues. Between the trimmed V and J ends, which lost 8 bases and 2 bases, there was a span of 12 bases. The germline V gene has CDR1 SGHVS and CDR2 FQNEAQ. CDR3 protein: CASQTTGNTEAFF. In nucleotides, the CDR3 is TGTGCCAGCCAAACGACGGGAAACACTGAAGCTTTCTTT.

This rearrangement joins TRBV12-3 or TRBV12-4 to TRBJ1-2; the D is unclear. V lost 4 bases, J lost 2 bases, and 11 bases lay in between. CDR3 length: 14 residues. The CDR3 bases are TGTGCCAGCAGTTGGGCAGGTACAAACTATGGCTACACCTTC. This sequence encodes CASSWAGTNYGYTF.

The table lists this clonotype with a count of one. The V and J genes are TRBV20-1 and TRBJ2-1; D is unresolved. CDR1 is DFQATT, CDR2 SNEGSKA, per germline (reference sequence). V was cut by 6 bases and J by 7 bases, with 13 bases left in between. CDR3 length: 12 amino acids. CDR3 coding DNA: TGCAGTGCAAGGACGATGGGGAATGAGCAGTTCTTC. The encoded protein is CSARTMGNEQFF.

The chain combines TRBV11-2 with TRBJ2-7, with D perhaps TRBD1 or TRBD2 (5 bases each). This CDR3 has 15 amino acids. Trimming removed 3 bases from V and 2 bases from J, with 14 bases in between. Per germline, CDR1 SGHAT and CDR2 FQNNGV. The CDR3 is CASSFTGTETYEQYF. In nucleotides, the CDR3 is TGTGCCAGCAGCTTTACCGGGACCGAAACCTACGAGCAGTACTTC. Full variable domain (remainder filled in from reference TRBV11-2 and TRBJ2-7): EAGVAQSPRYKIIEKRQSVAFWCNPISGHATLYWYQQILGQGPKLLIQFQNNGVVDDSQLPKDRFSAERLKGVDSTLKIQPAKLEDSAVYLCASSFTGTETYEQYFGPGTRLTVT.

The table lists this clonotype with many counts. The chain joins TRBV7-9 to TRBJ1-1, with no clear D. V was trimmed by 3 bases and J by 2 bases, leaving 7 bases between them. The CDR3 runs to 13 residues. The germline V gene has CDR1 SEHNR and CDR2 FQNEAQ (reference sequence). The CDR3 region has the DNA TGTGCCAGCAGCTTCATACAAAACACTGAAGCTTTCTTT. This translates into CASSFIQNTEAFF. The full variable domain, in which reference TRBV7-9 and TRBJ1-1 provide the parts outside the CDR3, is DTGVSQNPRHKITKRGQNVTFRCDPISEHNRLYWYRQTLGQGPEFLTYFQNEAQLEKSRLLSDRFSAERPKGSFSTLEIQRTEQGDSAMYLCASSFIQNTEAFFGQGTRLTVV.

This clonotype was detected a few times. V usage is TRBV5-5 and J usage is TRBJ1-2, with TRBD1 identical over 9 bases. Germline CDR1 SGHKS, CDR2 YYEKEE (reference sequence). V was clipped by 4 bases and J by 4 bases; unmatched bases: 8. CDR3 length: 15 residues. CDR3: CASSKGTGIGYGYTF. CDR3 nucleotide sequence: TGTGCCAGCAGCAAGGGGACAGGGATCGGCTATGGCTACACCTTC.

In this sample, this clonotype turned up a few times. The chain joins TRBV29-1 to TRBJ2-3, with D unresolved. V was shortened by 7 bases and J by 5 bases, with 13 bases between the two germline ends. CDR1 and CDR2 from the germline V gene are SQVTM and ANQGSEA. CDR3 length equals 12 residues. The CDR3 sequence: CSAWTSGDTQYF. CDR3 DNA sequence: TGCAGCGCCTGGACCTCGGGAGATACGCAGTATTTT.

This clonotype was detected a few times. This rearrangement joins TRBV20-1 to TRBJ1-2; 9 nucleotides match TRBD1. CDR1 is DFQATT, CDR2 SNEGSKA, per germline (reference sequence). CDR3 length: 15 residues. With 2 bases clipped from V and 4 bases from J, the junction kept 8 bases outside the gene matches. CDR3 DNA sequence: TGCAGTGCTAGATTTACAGGGGGCGTACTCTATGGCTACACCTTC. Translating it yields CSARFTGGVLYGYTF.

As regards this clonotype: One end of the junction does not line up with germline, which may come from a read error. The chain has TRBV7-2 and TRBJ2-3, with D possibly TRBD1 on 5 matching bases. Germline CDR1 is SGHTA and CDR2 is FQGNSA. The CDR3 covers 17 residues. The CDR3 sequence: CASSLSVGVWGTDPQYF. DNA for the CDR3: TGTGCCAGCAGCTTGAGTGTTGGAGTCTGGGGCACAGATCCGCAGTATTTT. The entire variable domain, with the rest obtained from reference TRBV7-2 and TRBJ2-3, is as follows: GAGVSQSPSNKVTEKGKDVELRCDPISGHTALYWYRQSLGQGLEFLIYFQGNSAPDKSGLPSDRFSAERTGGSVSTLTIQRTQQEDSAVYLCASSLSVGVWGTDPQYFGPGTRLTVL.

This clonotype was seen a handful of times. V and J are TRBV6-5 and TRBJ2-7, with 9 nucleotides matching TRBD1. The CDR3 is 14 residues long. The trim removed 6 bases at V and 4 bases at J, leaving 7 bases unmatched. Per germline, CDR1 MNHEY and CDR2 SVGAGI. CDR3 nucleotides: TGTGCCAGCAGATCCGGACAGGGGCTGTACGAGCAGTACTTC. It translates to CASRSGQGLYEQYF.

This clonotype was seen a few times. V is TRBV6-6 and J is TRBJ1-2; D might be TRBD1 (5 bases). CDR1 is MNHNY and CDR2 is SVGAGI in the germline V gene (reference sequence). The germline V and J ends were trimmed by 2 bases and 4 bases, with 11 bases remaining between them. This CDR3 is built from 14 residues. The CDR3 loop is CASSYGGFGYGYTF. The CDR3 nucleotides are TGTGCCAGCAGTTACGGGGGATTTGGCTATGGCTACACCTTC.

CDR3 loop: CASSMTGDYEQYF. For the CDR3, the DNA is TGTGCCAGCAGTATGACAGGGGACTACGAGCAGTACTTC. The chain employs TRBV12-3 or TRBV12-4 and TRBJ2-7; 8 bases match TRBD1. This CDR3 has 13 residues. With 5 bases clipped from V and 3 bases from J, the junction kept 3 bases outside the gene matches.

This clonotype has only a few counts. The J gene is TRBJ1-6, the V gene TRBV11-3, with TRBD1 identical over 7 bases. J was trimmed by 10 bases and V by 5 bases; bases with no gene match: 8. This CDR3 is 14 amino acids long. Germline V gene sequence: CDR1 SGHNT, CDR2 YENEEA. The CDR3 sequence: CASSADRVTSPLHF. The DNA for the CDR3 is TGTGCCAGCAGCGCTGACAGGGTAACCTCACCCCTCCACTTT. Supplemented by reference TRBV11-3 and TRBJ1-6, the full variable domain reads EAGVVQSPRYKIIEKKQPVAFWCNPISGHNTLYWYLQNLGQGPELLIRYENEEAVDDSQLPKDRFSAERLKGVDSTLKIQPAELGDSAVYLCASSADRVTSPLHFGNGTRLTVT.

This clonotype was counted between two and nine times. The chain carries TRBV6-1 and TRBJ2-1; D might be TRBD1 or TRBD2, each matching 5 bases. Germline assignment: CDR1 MNHNS and CDR2 SASEGT. The CDR3 is made up of 17 amino acids. V was clipped by 6 bases and J by 4 bases, with 22 bases between them. CDR3 DNA: TGTGCCAGCAGCCCCCAGGGAGTGACCTCAGCTTACAATGAGCAGTTCTTC. Amino acid sequence: CASSPQGVTSAYNEQFF.

This clonotype was counted a few times. The V call is TRBV18, the J call TRBJ2-7, with D hard to call. The CDR3 is made up of 13 amino acids. V lost 1 base to trimming and J lost 6 bases, with 10 bases between them. Germline lookup yields CDR1 KGHSH and CDR2 LQKENI. The CDR3 sequence: CASSPRVTGEQYV. The CDR3, as DNA: TGTGCCAGCTCACCACGGGTTACCGGCGAGCAGTACGTC.

This clonotype was counted a few times. The chain has TRBV5-1 and TRBJ2-3, with 7 bases matching TRBD1. The CDR3 covers 15 residues. After removal of 2 bases from V and 0 bases from J, the junction contained 3 bases not matched to a gene. From germline, CDR1 is SGHRS and CDR2 YFSETQ. The CDR3 DNA is TGCGCCAGCAGCTTAGGGGGCCAAAGCACAGATACGCAGTATTTT. Translating gives CASSLGGQSTDTQYF.

This clonotype was counted only a few times. The V and J genes are TRBV20-1 and TRBJ2-5; 12 bases are a match to TRBD2. After removal of 8 bases from V and 4 bases from J, the junction contained 5 bases not matched to a gene. CDR1 is DFQATT and CDR2 is SNEGSKA in the germline V gene (reference sequence). The CDR3 is made up of 13 amino acids. The CDR3 DNA sequence: TGCAGTTTCGTGACTAGCGGGGGAGAGACCCAGTACTTC. This encodes CSFVTSGGETQYF.

The sample holds a few counts of this clonotype. This chain joins TRBV6-6 and TRBJ2-4; TRBD1 might be the D (6 bases). CDR1 is MNHNY, CDR2 SVGAGI, per germline (reference sequence). The CDR3 is made up of 15 amino acids. The germline V and J ends were trimmed by 2 bases and 2 bases, with 10 bases remaining between them. This chain's CDR3 is CASSYPGDSKNIQYF. The CDR3, as DNA: TGTGCCAGCAGTTACCCAGGGGATTCCAAAAACATTCAGTACTTC.